This TCR beta chain derives from a study of T cell changes during pregnancy in multiple sclerosis. CDR1 and CDR2 (germline): SNHLY, FYNNEI. The CDR3 runs 13 residues. V was trimmed by 4 bases and J by 0 bases, leaving 7 bases between them. Clones were sequenced by immunoSEQ multiplex PCR, and TCRdb holds only the in-frame ones, with some missing. The sample comprises around 41,000 clones, about 89% of which are singletons, and 0.46% rests with the top ten. Sequenced material: CD4+ T cells from peripheral blood mononuclear cells, taken in the third trimester of pregnancy. The TCR was taken from a female donor in good health, enrolled as a control in a pregnancy study. The rearrangement links TRBV2 to TRBJ2-7; tentatively, D is TRBD1 (6 bases). CDR3 nucleotides: TGTGCCAGCAGTGGGGACATCTCCTACGAGCAGTACTTC. Its translation: CASSGDISYEQYF.